These T cell receptor beta chains were read from a single sample in a study of cytomegalovirus exposure and HLA in healthy donors. Data came from immunoSEQ multiplex PCR; TCRdb stores just in-frame clones and leaves some out. The table includes 150,000 to 200,000 clones, just under 80% detected once. The sample consisted of PBMCs. The receptor set was obtained from a female donor in good health and CMV-seronegative. The CDR3 runs from the conserved cysteine through the conserved F or W. A D gene is named only where the DNA matches it firmly. The size field is filled for only some rows; it gives once, few, many or a size class.

TRBV7-6	TRBJ2-7	TRBD2	-	TGTGCCAGCAGCTTATGGGAGCGGGACTACGAGCAGTACTTC	CASSLWERDYEQYF
TRBV7-9	TRBJ2-1	-	-	TGTGCCAGCAGCTCCTGGACTAACACCAATGAGCAGTTCTTC	CASSSWTNTNEQFF
TRBV9	TRBJ1-1	-	-	TGTGCCAGCAGCATCCGGGACACGATGAACACTGAAGCTTTCTTT	CASSIRDTMNTEAFF
TRBV27	TRBJ1-2	TRBD1	-	TGTGCCAGCAGTTTCAACAGGGGGCACAACTATGGCTACACCTTC	CASSFNRGHNYGYTF
TRBV6-1	TRBJ2-7	TRBD2	-	TGTGCCAGCTCCGGTTCGCGGGGGTTGAGCGAGCAGTACTTC	CASSGSRGLSEQYF
TRBV12-5	TRBJ2-1	TRBD1	-	TGTGCTAGTGGTTTGGGAGGGACAGGGGGCTTGAATGAGCAGTTCTTC	CASGLGGTGGLNEQFF
TRBV14	TRBJ2-3	TRBD1	-	TGTGCCAGCAGCCCAGGGACAGGAAGAATGTATTTT	CASSPGTGRMYF
TRBV7-6	TRBJ1-1	-	-	TGTGCCAGCAGCTTAAGTCCCGGGACTCATATAATTTATGAAGCTTTCTTT	CASSLSPGTHIIYEAFF
TRBV9	TRBJ2-1	TRBD1	once	TGTGCCAGCAGCGTAGGGAGGACAGGATTCTACAATGAGCAGTTCTTC	CASSVGRTGFYNEQFF
TRBV7-3	TRBJ2-6	-	-	TGTGCCAGCAGCTTAACTCCATCAGGTTTCGGCTCTGGGGCCAACGTCCTGACTTTC	CASSLTPSGFGSGANVLTF